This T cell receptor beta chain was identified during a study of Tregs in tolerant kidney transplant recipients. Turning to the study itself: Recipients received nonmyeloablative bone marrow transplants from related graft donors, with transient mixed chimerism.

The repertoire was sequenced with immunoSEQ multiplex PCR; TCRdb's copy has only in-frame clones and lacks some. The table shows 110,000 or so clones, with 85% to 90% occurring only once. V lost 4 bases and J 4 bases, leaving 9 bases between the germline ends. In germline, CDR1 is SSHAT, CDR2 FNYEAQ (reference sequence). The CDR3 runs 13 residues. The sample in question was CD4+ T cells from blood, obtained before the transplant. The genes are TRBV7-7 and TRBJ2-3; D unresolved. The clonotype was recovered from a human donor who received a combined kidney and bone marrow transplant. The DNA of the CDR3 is TGTGCCAGCAGCTCCTCCCTCGCAGATACGCAGTATTTT. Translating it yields CASSSSLADTQYF.